Below are 6 T cell receptor beta chains sequenced from a single sample in a study of blood T cell repertoires in COVID-19. Produced via immunoSEQ multiplex PCR; TCRdb's table is partial and in-frame only. In the table there are 200,000 to 250,000 clones, roughly 80% of which are singletons. The sample was peripheral blood. Receptors were obtained from a woman aged 70-85 years with acute or convalescent COVID-19.

V usage is TRBV5-5 and J usage is TRBJ2-5, with 7 bases identical to TRBD1. V trimming: 4 bases; J trimming: 2 bases; junction bases outside the gene matches: 5. The CDR3 runs 14 residues. Germline-derived CDR1 and CDR2 are SGHKS and YYEKEE (reference sequence). The CDR3 DNA sequence: TGTGCCAGCAGCGTCGGGACAGCTCAAGAGACCCAGTACTTC. Protein: CASSVGTAQETQYF.

The V gene is TRBV3-1 (or the pseudogene TRBV3-2), the J gene TRBJ2-3, with TRBD2 identical over 13 bases. After removal of 5 bases from V and 1 base from J, the junction contained 3 bases not matched to a gene. Germline V gives CDR1 LGHDT, CDR2 YNNKEL (reference sequence). The length of the CDR3 is 16 residues. The CDR3 spells CASSDGLAGGTDTQYF. CDR3 sequence (DNA): TGTGCCAGCAGCGATGGACTAGCGGGGGGCACAGATACGCAGTATTTT.

The chain couples TRBV7-2 to TRBJ2-5; 9 nucleotides align to TRBD1. This CDR3 has 14 amino acids. Germline V gene data show CDR1 as SGHTA and CDR2 as FQGNSA. Germline trimming cut 6 bases from V and 2 bases from J; bases unmatched to any gene: 4. This CDR3 is CASRTDRGQETQYF. The CDR3 DNA sequence: TGTGCCAGCAGAACTGACAGGGGGCAAGAGACCCAGTACTTC.

In DNA, the CDR3 is TGTGCCAGCAGTTTCCTTACAGGCACTGAAGCTTTCTTT. This codes for CASSFLTGTEAFF. The chain has TRBV6-6 and TRBJ1-1; possibly TRBD1 for D (5 bases). The germline V gene encodes CDR1 MNHNY and CDR2 SVGAGI (reference sequence). The CDR3 runs 13 residues. The ends were cut back, 4 bases at V and 4 bases at J, with 10 bases in the middle.

This chain connects TRBV28 to TRBJ2-5; the match to TRBD1 covers 10 bases. Germline lookup yields CDR1 MDHEN and CDR2 SYDVKM. The CDR3 consists of 15 residues. Losses at the gene ends were 2 bases for V and 5 bases for J; bases not matched to a gene: 5. CDR3 region: CASSLDRGRGETQYF. Written as DNA, the CDR3 is TGTGCCAGCAGTTTAGACAGGGGGCGCGGGGAGACCCAGTACTTC.

This clone was recorded many times. The chain joins TRBV24-1 to TRBJ1-1; 12 bases line up with TRBD1. The CDR3 is 16 amino acids. V was clipped by 2 bases and J by 7 bases; unmatched bases: 7. From germline, CDR1 is KGHDR and CDR2 SFDVKD. This CDR3 is CATSDSGTGGKVEAFF. CDR3 nucleotide sequence: TGTGCCACCAGTGATTCGGGGACAGGGGGCAAGGTTGAAGCTTTCTTT.